What follows are 7 T cell receptor beta chains derived from one specimen sequenced in a study of blood T cell repertoires in COVID-19. Sequenced by immunoSEQ multiplex PCR; TCRdb stores in-frame clones only, minus some. The repertoire holds about 180,000 clones, roughly 88% seen once, with about 8.4% in the top ten. The source material was PBMCs or T cells enriched from blood (not recorded which). The receptors come from a woman aged 18-35 years who had recovered from COVID-19.

The rearrangement links TRBV6-6 to TRBJ1-6; 11 nucleotides line up with TRBD1. Germline CDR1 and CDR2: MNHNY and SVGAGI (reference sequence). Unmatched junction bases numbered 13, after V lost 5 bases and J lost 10 bases. The CDR3 runs to 17 residues. CDR3 amino acids: CASSLRYTGTGGSPLHF. The CDR3 DNA sequence: TGTGCCAGCAGTCTCCGATACACCGGGACAGGGGGGTCACCCCTCCACTTT.

This chain joins TRBV6-2 or TRBV6-3 and TRBJ2-7; 8 bases fit TRBD1. Germline V gene sequence: CDR1 MNHEY, CDR2 SVGEGT. V gave up 3 bases and J gave up 4 bases; unmatched junction bases: 8. The CDR3 extends over 15 amino acids. In DNA, the CDR3 is TGTGCCAGCAGTTATAAGCGCCAGGGGGCTTACGAGCAGTACTTC. Translated, it gives CASSYKRQGAYEQYF.

The chain combines TRBV5-1 with TRBJ1-3; 12 bases map to TRBD1. Germline V gene lookup returns CDR1 SGHRS and CDR2 YFSETQ. The ends lost 0 bases at V and 4 bases at J; junction bases unmatched: 8. CDR3 length equals 18 residues. The CDR3 loop is CASSLEGTGGKRGNTIYF. The CDR3 DNA follows: TGCGCCAGCAGCTTGGAGGGGACAGGGGGCAAGAGGGGAAACACCATATATTTT.

The V call is TRBV18, the J call TRBJ1-2, with a weak D call TRBD1 (5 bases). CDR3 length: 14 amino acids. V was pared by 2 bases and J by 7 bases, with 14 bases between. The germline CDR1 and CDR2 sequences are KGHSH and LQKENI. DNA for the CDR3: TGTGCCAGCTCACCATCCGGAGGGGAGGCTGGCTACACCTTC. It encodes CASSPSGGEAGYTF.

A few counts support this clone. This sequence joins TRBV4-1 and TRBJ1-5, with TRBD1 as a possible D gene (6 bases). This CDR3 is 21 amino acids long. Per the germline V gene, CDR1 is MGHRA and CDR2 is YSYEKL. V was cut by 0 bases and J by 2 bases, with 26 bases left in between. The CDR3 protein is CASSQDRGGGGLFDGNQPQHF. The CDR3 DNA sequence: TGCGCCAGCAGCCAAGATCGTGGAGGGGGGGGACTTTTCGATGGCAATCAGCCCCAGCATTTT.

The rearrangement links TRBV7-2 to TRBJ1-5; no definite D call. Per the germline V gene, CDR1 is SGHTA and CDR2 is FQGNSA. The CDR3 spans 13 residues. V was cut by 4 bases and J by 7 bases, with 11 bases left in between. The CDR3 DNA follows: TGTGCCAGCAGCTCTACCCTCACGCAGCCCCAGCATTTT. Translating it yields CASSSTLTQPQHF.

The genes are TRBV5-8 and TRBJ2-1; D might be TRBD1 (5 bases). This CDR3 contains 14 residues. Germline loops: CDR1 SGHTS, CDR2 YDEGEE. V lost 4 bases to trimming and J lost 6 bases, with 14 bases between them. The CDR3 reads CASSPLSQGNEQFF. As DNA, the CDR3 is TGTGCCAGCAGCCCCCTATCCCAGGGCAATGAGCAGTTCTTC.